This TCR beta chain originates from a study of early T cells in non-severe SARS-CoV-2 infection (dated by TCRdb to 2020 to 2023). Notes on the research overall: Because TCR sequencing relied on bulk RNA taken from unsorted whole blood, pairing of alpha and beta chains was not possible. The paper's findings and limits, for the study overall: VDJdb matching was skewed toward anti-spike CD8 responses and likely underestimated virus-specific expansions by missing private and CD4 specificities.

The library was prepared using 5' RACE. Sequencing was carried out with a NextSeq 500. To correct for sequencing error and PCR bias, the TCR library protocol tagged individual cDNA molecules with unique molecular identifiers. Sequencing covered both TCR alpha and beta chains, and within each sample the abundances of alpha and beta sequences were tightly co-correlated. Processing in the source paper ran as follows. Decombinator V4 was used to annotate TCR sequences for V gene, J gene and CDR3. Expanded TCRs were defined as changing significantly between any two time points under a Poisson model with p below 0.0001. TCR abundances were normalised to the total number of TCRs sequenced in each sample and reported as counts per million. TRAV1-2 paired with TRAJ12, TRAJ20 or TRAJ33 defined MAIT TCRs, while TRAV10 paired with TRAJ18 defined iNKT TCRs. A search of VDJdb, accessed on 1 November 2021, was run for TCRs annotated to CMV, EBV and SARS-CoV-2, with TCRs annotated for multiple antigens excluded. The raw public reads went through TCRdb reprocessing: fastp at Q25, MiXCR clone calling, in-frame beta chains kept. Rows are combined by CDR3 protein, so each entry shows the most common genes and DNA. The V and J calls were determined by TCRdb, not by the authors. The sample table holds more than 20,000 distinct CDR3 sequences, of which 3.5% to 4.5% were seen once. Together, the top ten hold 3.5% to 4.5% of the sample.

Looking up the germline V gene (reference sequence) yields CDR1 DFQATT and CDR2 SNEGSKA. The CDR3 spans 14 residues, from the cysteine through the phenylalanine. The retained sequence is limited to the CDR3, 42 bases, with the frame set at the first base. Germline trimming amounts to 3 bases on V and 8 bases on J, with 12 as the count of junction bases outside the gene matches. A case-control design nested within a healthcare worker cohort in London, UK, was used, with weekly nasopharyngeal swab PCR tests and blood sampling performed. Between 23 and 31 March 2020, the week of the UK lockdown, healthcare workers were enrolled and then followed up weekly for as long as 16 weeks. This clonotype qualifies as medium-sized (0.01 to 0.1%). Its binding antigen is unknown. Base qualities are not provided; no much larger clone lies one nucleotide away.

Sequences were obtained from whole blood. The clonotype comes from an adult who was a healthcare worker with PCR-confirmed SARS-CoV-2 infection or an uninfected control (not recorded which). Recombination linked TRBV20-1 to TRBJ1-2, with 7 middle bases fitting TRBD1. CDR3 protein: CSASMGQLFVGYTF. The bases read TGCAGTGCTAGCATGGGACAGTTGTTCGTCGGCTACACCTTC.